Listed below are T cell receptor beta chains from one sample, sequenced in a study of blood T cell repertoires in COVID-19. Here immunoSEQ multiplex PCR was the method, and the copy in TCRdb shows in-frame clones only, minus some. The profile covers under 250,000 clones, with 80% to 85% appearing a single time and less than 2.5% taken by the ten largest. Sequencing used peripheral blood. The receptor set was obtained from a woman aged 55-75 years with acute or convalescent COVID-19. The CDR3 runs from the conserved cysteine through the conserved F or W. The D gene is left open where the match is weak. A clone size is listed for some rows: how often the clone was seen (once, few, many), or a class if it is expanded.

clone size | D gene | J gene | V gene | CDR3 protein | CDR3 DNA
. | . | TRBJ1-2 | TRBV20-1 | CSASAQGRYGYTF | TGCAGTGCTAGTGCGCAGGGGCGGTATGGCTACACCTTC
once | . | TRBJ1-1 | TRBV3-1/TRBV3-2 | CASSHQKNTEAFF | TGTGCCAGCAGCCATCAGAAGAACACTGAAGCTTTCTTT
. | . | TRBJ1-2 | TRBV18 | CASSPYRTHDYGYTF | TGTGCCAGCTCACCCTACAGGACCCATGATTATGGCTACACCTTC
. | . | TRBJ1-4 | TRBV7-8 | CASSLLAGGGEKLFF | TGTGCCAGCAGCTTATTAGCGGGGGGGGGTGAAAAACTGTTTTTT
. | . | TRBJ1-3 | TRBV18 | CASSPSGLDTIYF | TGTGCCAGCTCACCATCGGGGTTAGACACCATATATTTT
once | TRBD1 | TRBJ2-5 | TRBV7-2 | CASSWTGEGETQYF | TGTGCCAGCAGCTGGACAGGGGAGGGAGAGACCCAGTACTTC
. | TRBD1 | TRBJ1-4 | TRBV5-8 | CASTLPDRGSNEKLFF | TGTGCCAGCACCCTGCCCGACAGGGGATCAAATGAAAAACTGTTTTTT
. | . | TRBJ2-2 | TRBV9 | CASSGTGGGELFF | TGTGCCAGCAGCGGAACAGGCGGTGGGGAGCTGTTTTTT
. | . | TRBJ1-2 | TRBV7-9 | CASSLGTNSYGYTF | TGTGCCAGCAGCTTAGGCACAAACAGCTATGGCTACACCTTC
once | . | TRBJ1-2 | TRBV6-5 | CASTGATNYGYTF | TGTGCCAGCACAGGGGCGACTAACTATGGCTACACCTTC
. | . | TRBJ1-1 | TRBV5-1 | CASSTSAGVTEAFF | TGCGCCAGCAGCACCTCCGCAGGGGTCACTGAAGCTTTCTTT
. | . | TRBJ1-2 | TRBV9 | CASSPGASYGYTF | TGTGCCAGCAGCCCAGGGGCTTCCTATGGCTACACCTTC
. | TRBD1 | TRBJ2-7 | TRBV7-9 | CASSFTRDRKTYEQYF | TGTGCCAGCAGCTTCACCAGGGACAGGAAAACCTACGAGCAGTACTTC
. | TRBD1 | TRBJ1-2 | TRBV3-1/TRBV3-2 | CASSQGGGGYGYTF | TGTGCCAGCAGCCAAGGAGGGGGCGGCTATGGCTACACCTTC
once | . | TRBJ1-2 | TRBV18 | CASSPDNRNYGYTF | TGTGCCAGCTCACCAGATAACAGGAACTATGGCTACACCTTC
few | TRBD2 | TRBJ2-5 | TRBV2 | CASKRASGGPRYF | TGTGCCAGCAAGCGGGCTAGCGGGGGGCCCCGGTACTTC
. | TRBD2 | TRBJ2-3 | TRBV6-5 | CASSTLADRTDTQYF | TGTGCCAGCAGTACCCTAGCGGATCGCACAGATACGCAGTATTTT
few | TRBD2 | TRBJ2-5 | TRBV6-6 | CASSPGLAGGQGETQYF | TGTGCCAGCAGTCCCGGACTAGCGGGGGGGCAAGGGGAGACCCAGTACTTC
. | . | TRBJ2-5 | TRBV28 | CASRDSQETQYF | TGTGCCAGCAGAGACAGCCAAGAGACCCAGTACTTC
. | TRBD1 | TRBJ2-7 | TRBV2 | CASFPGTGWSYEQYF | TGTGCCAGCTTTCCCGGGACAGGGTGGTCCTACGAGCAGTACTTC
. | TRBD2 | TRBJ2-1 | TRBV11-1 | CASSVSGGKYDEQFF | TGTGCCAGCAGCGTGAGCGGGGGGAAGTATGATGAGCAGTTCTTC
. | . | TRBJ2-1 | TRBV7-8 | CASSLDGGNEQFF | TGTGCCAGCAGCTTAGACGGTGGCAATGAGCAGTTCTTC
. | . | TRBJ1-2 | TRBV14 | CASSQMLGAGGYTF | TGTGCCAGCAGCCAAATGTTGGGGGCCGGTGGCTACACCTTC
. | . | TRBJ1-1 | TRBV5-4 | CASSLATAAEAFF | TGTGCCAGCAGCTTGGCTACAGCGGCTGAAGCTTTCTTT
once | TRBD2 | TRBJ2-5 | TRBV10-3 | CAISGASGGLQETQYF | TGTGCCATCAGTGGGGCTAGCGGGGGGCTCCAAGAGACCCAGTACTTC
. | . | TRBJ1-5 | TRBV2 | CATQLDGNQPQHF | TGTGCCACCCAACTCGATGGCAATCAGCCCCAGCATTTT
. | TRBD1 | TRBJ1-2 | TRBV5-4 | CASSQPGQGYVYGYTF | TGTGCCAGCAGCCAACCGGGACAGGGGTACGTCTATGGCTACACCTTC
. | TRBD1 | TRBJ1-4 | TRBV4-3 | CASSLGQGAEKLFF | TGCGCCAGCAGCCTCGGACAGGGGGCAGAAAAACTGTTTTTT
. | . | TRBJ2-5 | TRBV15 | CATSRDPSGETQYF | TGTGCCACCAGCAGAGATCCCAGCGGAGAGACCCAGTACTTC
. | TRBD1 | TRBJ1-2 | TRBV13 | CASSLGQGVHYGYTF | TGTGCCAGCAGCCTTGGACAGGGGGTTCACTATGGCTACACCTTC
. | . | TRBJ1-2 | TRBV5-6 | CASSFQGLDYGYTF | TGTGCCAGCAGCTTTCAGGGTTTAGACTATGGCTACACCTTC
. | . | TRBJ1-2 | TRBV28 | CASIPRGRPPNYGYTF | TGTGCCAGCATCCCACGAGGCCGTCCCCCTAACTATGGCTACACCTTC
once | . | TRBJ1-2 | TRBV3-1/TRBV3-2 | CASSQDSGGNYGYTF | TGTGCCAGCAGCCAAGATTCGGGGGGAAACTATGGCTACACCTTC
once | TRBD2 | TRBJ2-5 | TRBV5-4 | CASSFERGAGETQYF | TGTGCCAGCAGCTTTGAGCGGGGGGCGGGGGAGACCCAGTACTTC
. | TRBD2 | TRBJ2-5 | TRBV5-4 | CASSLWGGGVQETQYF | TGTGCCAGCAGCTTGTGGGGGGGAGGTGTCCAAGAGACCCAGTACTTC
. | . | TRBJ2-1 | TRBV13 | CASSTRGAPYNEQFF | TGTGCCAGCAGCACCCGGGGGGCCCCCTACAATGAGCAGTTCTTC
few | . | TRBJ2-2 | TRBV6-2/TRBV6-3 | CASSFAPADTGELFF | TGTGCCAGCAGTTTCGCCCCGGCGGACACCGGGGAGCTGTTTTTT
once | . | TRBJ2-3 | TRBV30 | CAWVDRTSTDTQYF | TGTGCCTGGGTAGACAGAACATCCACAGATACGCAGTATTTT
. | TRBD1 | TRBJ1-1 | TRBV7-2 | CASSRPGTGTAFF | TGTGCCAGCAGCCGTCCCGGGACAGGGACGGCTTTCTTT
. | TRBD1 | TRBJ2-1 | TRBV5-4 | CASSSGTGGAANEQFF | TGTGCCAGCAGCTCCGGGACAGGGGGCGCAGCCAATGAGCAGTTCTTC
. | . | TRBJ1-2 | TRBV5-4 | CASSRFGGGYTF | TGTGCCAGCAGCCGATTCGGGGGTGGCTACACCTTC
. | . | TRBJ2-1 | TRBV28 | CASNQGGSSYNEQFF | TGTGCCAGCAACCAGGGGGGAAGCTCCTACAATGAGCAGTTCTTC
. | . | TRBJ2-5 | TRBV7-9 | CASSLAGPIRETQYF | TGTGCCAGCAGCTTAGCCGGTCCTATTCGGGAGACCCAGTACTTC
. | TRBD1 | TRBJ1-1 | TRBV30 | CAWNRGLTEAFF | TGTGCCTGGAACAGGGGGCTCACTGAAGCTTTCTTT
. | . | TRBJ2-2 | TRBV3-1/TRBV3-2 | CASSQGPDTGELFF | TGTGCCAGCAGCCAAGGTCCCGACACCGGGGAGCTGTTTTTT
. | . | TRBJ1-4 | TRBV4-2 | CASSPRGGGREKLFF | TGTGCCAGCAGCCCGCGCGGGGGGGGAAGGGAAAAACTGTTTTTT
. | . | TRBJ1-1 | TRBV19 | CASSHALNPSNTEAFF | TGTGCCAGTAGTCACGCGCTCAACCCCTCGAACACTGAAGCTTTCTTT
. | . | TRBJ1-1 | TRBV28 | CASSLSGASEAFF | TGTGCCAGCAGTTTGTCAGGGGCTTCCGAAGCTTTCTTT
. | . | TRBJ1-1 | TRBV2 | CASRVMALNTEAFF | TGTGCCAGCAGGGTCATGGCCCTGAACACTGAAGCTTTCTTT
. | TRBD1 | TRBJ2-7 | TRBV19 | CASSRDRGSPYEQYF | TGTGCCAGTAGTCGCGACAGGGGAAGCCCCTACGAGCAGTACTTC
. | TRBD1 | TRBJ1-2 | TRBV6-6 | CASSRTGRGGVYGYTF | TGTGCCAGCAGTAGGACAGGACGTGGCGGGGTCTATGGCTACACCTTC